This record covers a single T cell receptor (beta chain). The CDR3 covers 15 residues. Per the germline V gene, CDR1 is LNHDA and CDR2 is SQIVND (reference sequence). The ends were cut back, 5 bases at V and 0 bases at J, with 12 bases in the middle. The data were taken from a study of blood T cell repertoires in COVID-19. Per the study methods: Estimated nucleated cell counts came from reference gene primer amplification. The assay was immunoSEQ multiplex PCR, and TCRdb's table has in-frame clones only and misses some. V, J and clone size were drawn from that table, and D and trimming were deduced from the DNA. The sample lists tens of thousands of clones, about 85% seen once, with 13% in the top ten.

The V call is TRBV19, the J call TRBJ2-3, with D perhaps matching TRBD1 (5 bases). The sequence came from a woman aged 70-85 years in a cohort sampled during active COVID-19. The sample comprised peripheral blood. CDR3 nucleotides: TGTGCCAGTAGTGCGCAGGGTCTCAGCACAGATACGCAGTATTTT. Encoded protein: CASSAQGLSTDTQYF.